These T cell receptor beta chains were read from a single sample in a study of blood T cells in healthy people across ages. In TCRdb, the 5' RACE reads were re-called with MiXCR into one record per CDR3 protein. The sample includes 800,000 or so distinct CDR3 sequences, 55% to 65% of them seen just once. The specimen sequenced was blood. The receptors stem from a man aged 25-45 years in good health. CDR3s include the opening cysteine and the closing phenylalanine or tryptophan. The order of the fields is V gene, clone size, J gene, D gene, CDR3 protein, CDR3 DNA. A D gene is named only where the DNA matches it firmly. Clone sizes are given selectively: once, few, many, or a class where the clone is expanded.

>TRBV3-1|NA|TRBJ2-1|NA
CASSQERSQSRQFF
TGTGCCAGCAGCCAAGAACGGTCACAGTCCCGGCAGTTCTTC
>TRBV24-1|NA|TRBJ2-1|TRBD1
CATSDPGGRYNEQFF
TGTGCCACCAGTGATCCAGGGGGCAGATACAATGAGCAGTTCTTC
>TRBV7-2|few|TRBJ2-1|TRBD2
CASRSSGGPHNEQFF
TGTGCCAGCAGGAGTAGCGGGGGGCCCCACAATGAGCAGTTCTTC
>TRBV28|NA|TRBJ2-7|NA
CASSSPASGAYEQYF
TGTGCCAGCAGTTCCCCCGCCAGCGGAGCCTACGAGCAGTACTTC
>TRBV7-8|NA|TRBJ2-1|NA
CASRVGPPGAGNEQFF
TGTGCCAGCAGAGTTGGCCCCCCAGGGGCGGGCAATGAGCAGTTCTTC
>TRBV7-2|few|TRBJ2-7|NA
CASSLVGVGAREQYF
TGTGCCAGCAGCTTAGTGGGTGTGGGGGCGCGCGAGCAGTACTTC
>TRBV7-9|NA|TRBJ2-1|NA
CASSQDFDNEQFF
TGTGCCAGCAGCCAGGACTTTGACAATGAGCAGTTCTTC
>TRBV12-3/TRBV12-4|NA|TRBJ1-1|NA
CASSLASPVAFF
TGTGCCAGCAGTTTAGCGTCGCCTGTAGCTTTCTTT
>TRBV7-9|few|TRBJ2-6|NA
CASSKDYAILSGANVLTF
TGTGCCAGCAGTAAGGATTACGCGATACTCTCTGGGGCCAACGTCCTGACTTTC
>TRBV13|NA|TRBJ2-7|TRBD1
CASSIGQALYEQYF
TGTGCCAGCAGCATTGGACAGGCCCTCTACGAGCAGTACTTC
>TRBV7-2|NA|TRBJ2-7|NA
CASSLASGPGPTYEQYF
TGTGCCAGCAGCTTAGCGTCGGGGCCGGGACCCACTTACGAGCAGTACTTC
>TRBV5-1|few|TRBJ2-5|NA
CASSPDPDRETQYF
TGCGCCAGCAGCCCGGACCCGGACAGAGAGACCCAGTACTTC
>TRBV7-2|many|TRBJ2-1|TRBD2
CASSLYGTTKEQFF
TGTGCCAGCAGCTTATATGGGACTACAAAGGAGCAGTTCTTC
>TRBV29-1|NA|TRBJ1-2|NA
CSVAGLRVYTF
TGCAGCGTTGCCGGGCTGAGGGTCTACACCTTC
>TRBV10-3|NA|TRBJ2-6|NA
CAIWEGGAGANVLTF
TGTGCCATATGGGAGGGGGGCGCTGGGGCCAACGTCCTGACTTTC
>TRBV4-2|NA|TRBJ2-1|TRBD2
CASSPLAGGENEQFF
TGTGCCAGCAGCCCGCTAGCGGGGGGCGAGAATGAGCAGTTCTTC
>TRBV5-1|NA|TRBJ2-3|TRBD2
CASSPGLAGGTDAQYF
TGCGCCAGCAGCCCCGGACTAGCGGGGGGCACAGATGCGCAGTATTTT
>TRBV10-3|NA|TRBJ1-6|TRBD1
CAISGTDRGYNSPLHF
TGTGCCATCAGTGGGACGGACAGGGGCTATAATTCACCCCTCCACTTT
>TRBV9|NA|TRBJ1-6|NA
CASSSRQDPYSPLHF
TGTGCCAGCAGCTCCCGACAGGACCCCTACTCACCCCTCCACTTT
>TRBV5-6|NA|TRBJ2-7|NA
CASSPWTTYEQYF
TGTGCCAGCAGCCCCTGGACGACCTACGAGCAGTACTTC